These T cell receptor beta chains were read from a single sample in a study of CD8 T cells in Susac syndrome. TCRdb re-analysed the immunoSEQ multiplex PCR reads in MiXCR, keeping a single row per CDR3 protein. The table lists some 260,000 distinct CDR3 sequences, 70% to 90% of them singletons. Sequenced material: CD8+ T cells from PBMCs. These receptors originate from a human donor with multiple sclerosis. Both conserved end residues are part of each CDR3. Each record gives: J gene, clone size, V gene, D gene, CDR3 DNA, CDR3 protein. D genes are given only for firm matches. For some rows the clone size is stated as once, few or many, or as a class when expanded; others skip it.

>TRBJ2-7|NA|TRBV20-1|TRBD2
TGCAGTGCTAGGGATACGGGACTAGTCCCCTACGGGCAGTACTTC
CSARDTGLVPYGQYF
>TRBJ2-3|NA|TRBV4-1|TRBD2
TGCGCCAGCAGCCAAGAAGCGGGGAGAGTGGGGGGAAAGACAGATACGCAGTATTTT
CASSQEAGRVGGKTDTQYF
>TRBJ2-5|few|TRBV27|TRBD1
TGTGCCAGCAGTTTACTTCCCGGGACAGGGGCGGGGGAGACCCAGTACTTC
CASSLLPGTGAGETQYF
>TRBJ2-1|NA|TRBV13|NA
TGTGCCAGCAGCTTAAGGTCCTTTTCCTACAATGAGCAGTTCTTC
CASSLRSFSYNEQFF
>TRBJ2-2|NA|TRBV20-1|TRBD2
TGCAGTGCGAAGTACGGTGAGCGGGAAGTTTCCACCGGGGAGCTGTTTTTT
CSAKYGEREVSTGELFF
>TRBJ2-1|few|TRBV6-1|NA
TGTGCCAGCTTCCGCGGGTCCTACAATGAGCAGTTCTTC
CASFRGSYNEQFF
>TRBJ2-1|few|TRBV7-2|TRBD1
TGTGCCAGCAGCCGGACAGGGGCGAGAAGAAACAATGAGCAGTTCTTC
CASSRTGARRNNEQFF
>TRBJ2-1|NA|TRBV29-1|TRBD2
TGCAGCGTTTTTCCCCTTAGCGGGAGAGGCTATGAGCAGTTCTTC
CSVFPLSGRGYEQFF
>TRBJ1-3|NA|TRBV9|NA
TGTGCCAGCAGAAGGGGGGACTCTGGAAACACCATATATTTT
CASRRGDSGNTIYF
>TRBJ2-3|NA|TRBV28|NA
TGTGCCAGCAGTTTTGAACGACGGACCTCGGATACGCAGTATTTT
CASSFERRTSDTQYF
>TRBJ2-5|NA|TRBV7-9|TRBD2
TGTGCCAGCGTCAAAGCGGGAGTAGGAGAGACCCAGTACTTC
CASVKAGVGETQYF
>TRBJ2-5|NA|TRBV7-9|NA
TGTGCCAGCAGCACGACCAGGACTACCCGGTACCAAGAGACCCAGTACTTC
CASSTTRTTRYQETQYF
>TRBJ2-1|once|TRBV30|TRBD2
TGTGCCTGGAGTGTGCCAGCGGGAGTCTGGAGTGAGCAGTTCTTC
CAWSVPAGVWSEQFF
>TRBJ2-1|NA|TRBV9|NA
TGTGCCAGCAGCGTAGGAGGCCAGGTAAATGAGCAGTTCTTC
CASSVGGQVNEQFF
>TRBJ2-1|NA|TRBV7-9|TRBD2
TGTGCCAGCAGCTCCAGACTAGCGGGATCCGATGAGCAGTTCTTC
CASSSRLAGSDEQFF